This record concerns one T cell receptor beta chain sequence. The assay was immunoSEQ multiplex PCR, and TCRdb's table has in-frame clones only and misses some. Here the sample spans tens of thousands of clones, 80% to 95% being singletons. The CDR3 extends over 14 amino acids. V was shortened by 5 bases and J by 7 bases, with 14 bases between the two germline ends. CDR1 is SGHDN, CDR2 FVKESK, per germline. This entry is derived from a study of technical replicates of blood from a few donors. Sequencing was done on a sample of T cells isolated from PBMCs. The origin of this receptor is a human donor in good health. The chain combines TRBV14 with TRBJ1-4; no clear D gene. This CDR3 reads CASSSQLSGEKLFF. Here the CDR3 DNA reads TGTGCCAGCAGCTCGCAGCTAAGCGGTGAAAAACTGTTTTTT.